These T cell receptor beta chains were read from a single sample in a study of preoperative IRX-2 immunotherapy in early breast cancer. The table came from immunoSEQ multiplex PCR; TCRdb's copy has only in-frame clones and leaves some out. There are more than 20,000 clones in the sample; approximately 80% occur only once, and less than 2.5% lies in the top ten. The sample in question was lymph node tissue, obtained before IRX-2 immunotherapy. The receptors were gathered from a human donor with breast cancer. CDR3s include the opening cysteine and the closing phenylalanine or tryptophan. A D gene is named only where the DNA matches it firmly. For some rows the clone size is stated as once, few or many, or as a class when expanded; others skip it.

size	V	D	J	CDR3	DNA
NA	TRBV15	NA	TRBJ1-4	CATSRTPGQTNEKLFF	TGTGCCACCAGCAGAACGCCGGGACAAACTAATGAAAAACTGTTTTTT
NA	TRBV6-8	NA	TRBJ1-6	CASSYSRVGSSYNSPLHF	TGTGCCAGCAGTTACAGTAGGGTCGGAAGCTCCTATAATTCACCCCTCCACTTT
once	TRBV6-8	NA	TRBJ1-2	CASSGDSGYGYTF	TGTGCCAGCAGCGGGGACTCTGGATATGGCTACACCTTC
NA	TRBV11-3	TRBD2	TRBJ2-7	CASSLGGSSSYEQYF	TGTGCCAGCAGCCTCGGGGGGTCTAGCTCCTACGAGCAGTACTTC
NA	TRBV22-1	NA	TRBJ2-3	CASRGLGQGLTDTQYF	TGTGCCAGCAGGGGGTTAGGGCAGGGGCTAACAGATACGCAGTATTTT
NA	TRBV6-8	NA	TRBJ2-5	CASSLRVQGETQYF	TGTGCCAGCAGTTTAAGGGTTCAGGGCGAGACCCAGTACTTC
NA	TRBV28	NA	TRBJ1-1	CASSSLNYMGEAFF	TGTGCCAGCAGTTCACTCAACTATATGGGTGAAGCTTTCTTT
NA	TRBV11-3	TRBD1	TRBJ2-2	CASSRDRGFTGELFF	TGTGCCAGCAGCCGGGACAGGGGGTTCACCGGGGAGCTGTTTTTT
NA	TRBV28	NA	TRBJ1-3	CASSLSRRTIYF	TGTGCCAGCAGTTTATCACGTAGGACCATATATTTT
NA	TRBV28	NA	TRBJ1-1	CASSSPWRDSYGEAFF	TGTGCCAGCAGTTCCCCCTGGAGGGACTCCTACGGTGAAGCTTTCTTT
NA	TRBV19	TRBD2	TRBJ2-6	CASSIWTSGGLGAGANVLTF	TGTGCCAGTAGTATATGGACTAGCGGGGGCCTTGGAGCTGGGGCCAACGTCCTGACTTTC
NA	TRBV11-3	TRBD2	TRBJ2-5	CASSVPRPSGEETQYF	TGTGCCAGCAGCGTCCCTCGGCCTAGCGGGGAAGAGACCCAGTACTTC
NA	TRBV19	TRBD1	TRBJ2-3	CASSQDRIDTQYF	TGTGCCAGTAGCCAGGACAGGATAGATACGCAGTATTTT
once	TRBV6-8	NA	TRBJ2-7	CASTRTGYYEQYF	TGTGCCAGCACCCGAACAGGATACTACGAGCAGTACTTC
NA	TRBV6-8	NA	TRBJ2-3	CASSPVPDTQYF	TGTGCCAGCAGTCCAGTTCCAGATACGCAGTATTTT
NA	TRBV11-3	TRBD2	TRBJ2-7	CASSWRLAGAYEQYF	TGTGCCAGCAGCTGGAGACTAGCGGGGGCCTACGAGCAGTACTTC
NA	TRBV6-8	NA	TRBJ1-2	CATGVGNYGYTF	TGTGCCACCGGAGTGGGTAACTATGGCTACACCTTC
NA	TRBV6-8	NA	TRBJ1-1	CASSYSTGNTEAFF	TGTGCCAGCAGTTACTCCACGGGGAACACTGAAGCTTTCTTT
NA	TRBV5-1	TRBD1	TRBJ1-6	CASSPTGGSYNSPLHF	TGCGCCAGCAGCCCGACAGGGGGCTCCTATAATTCACCCCTCCACTTT
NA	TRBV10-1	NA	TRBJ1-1	CASSEGNTEAFF	TGCGCCAGCAGTGAAGGGAACACTGAAGCTTTCTTT
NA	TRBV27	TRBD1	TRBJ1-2	CASSVDREGYGYTF	TGTGCCAGCAGTGTTGACAGGGAGGGGTATGGCTACACCTTC
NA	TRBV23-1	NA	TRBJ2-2	CASSQERLNTGELFF	TGCGCCAGCAGCCAAGAGAGGCTAAACACCGGGGAGCTGTTTTTT
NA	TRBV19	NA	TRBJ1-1	CASSIGRHSRGDTEAFF	TGTGCCAGTAGTATAGGGCGACACTCTAGGGGGGACACTGAAGCTTTCTTT
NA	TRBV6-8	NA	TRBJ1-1	CASKDLTLRRYTEAFF	TGTGCCAGCAAAGATTTGACGTTAAGGAGATACACTGAAGCTTTCTTT
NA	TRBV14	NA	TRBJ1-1	CASSHSLLRGDTEAFF	TGTGCCAGCAGCCACAGCTTGCTACGTGGGGACACTGAAGCTTTCTTT
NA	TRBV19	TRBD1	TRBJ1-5	CASSFGTGGSWQPQHF	TGTGCCAGTAGTTTCGGGACAGGGGGCTCGTGGCAGCCCCAGCATTTT
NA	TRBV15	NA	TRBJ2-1	CATRRGGDSYNEQFF	TGTGCCACCAGGAGGGGGGGGGACTCCTACAATGAGCAGTTCTTC
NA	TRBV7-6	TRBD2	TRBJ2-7	CASSLVISGGGEQYF	TGTGCCAGCAGCTTAGTGATTTCGGGAGGCGGCGAGCAGTACTTC
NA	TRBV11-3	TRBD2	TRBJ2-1	CASSRTSGGMRYNEQFF	TGTGCCAGCAGCCGGACTAGCGGGGGGATGAGGTACAATGAGCAGTTCTTC
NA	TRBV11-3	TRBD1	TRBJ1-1	CASSYPGQKEGTEAFF	TGTGCCAGCAGTTATCCGGGACAGAAGGAGGGCACTGAAGCTTTCTTT
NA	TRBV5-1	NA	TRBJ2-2	CASGRDPTSGGELFF	TGCGCCAGCGGGCGGGACCCAACCTCCGGCGGGGAGCTGTTTTTT
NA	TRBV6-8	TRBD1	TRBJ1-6	CAIRQGTGGNSPLHF	TGTGCCATCAGACAAGGGACAGGGGGAAATTCACCCCTCCACTTT
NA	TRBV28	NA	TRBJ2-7	CASSLEGGVNEQYF	TGTGCCAGCAGTTTGGAGGGGGGGGTTAACGAGCAGTACTTC
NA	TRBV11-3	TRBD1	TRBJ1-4	CASSSGGGREKLFF	TGTGCCAGCAGCTCAGGGGGCGGAAGAGAAAAACTGTTTTTT
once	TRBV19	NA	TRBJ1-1	CASSSRTRTYTEAFF	TGTGCCAGTAGTTCCAGGACTCGAACGTACACTGAAGCTTTCTTT
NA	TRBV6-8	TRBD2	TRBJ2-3	CASSYSGGLAGDKLDTQYF	TGTGCCAGCAGTTACTCCGGCGGTTTAGCGGGGGATAAATTAGATACGCAGTATTTT
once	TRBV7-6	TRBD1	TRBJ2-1	CASSLGDRGFYNEQFF	TGTGCCAGCAGCCTGGGGGACAGGGGGTTCTACAATGAGCAGTTCTTC
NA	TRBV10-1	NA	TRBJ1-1	CASSDRNTEAFF	TGCGCCAGCAGTGACAGAAACACTGAAGCTTTCTTT
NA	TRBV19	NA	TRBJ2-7	CASSIRRGTYEQYF	TGTGCCAGTAGTATTCGGAGGGGAACCTACGAGCAGTACTTC
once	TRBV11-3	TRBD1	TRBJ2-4	CASSGRDRNINIQYF	TGTGCCAGCAGCGGCCGGGACAGAAACATAAACATTCAGTACTTC
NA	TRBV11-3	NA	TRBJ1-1	CASSLVDRINTEAFF	TGTGCCAGCAGCTTAGTTGACAGGATTAACACTGAAGCTTTCTTT
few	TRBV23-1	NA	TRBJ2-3	CASSLRVPDTQYF	TGCGCCAGCAGCCTCAGGGTACCAGATACGCAGTATTTT
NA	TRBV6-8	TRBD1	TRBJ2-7	CASRGQGPYEQYF	TGTGCCAGCAGGGGACAGGGCCCCTACGAGCAGTACTTC
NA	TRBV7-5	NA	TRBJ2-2	CASSLSGMNTGELFF	TGTGCCAGCAGCTTGAGTGGAATGAACACCGGGGAGCTGTTTTTT
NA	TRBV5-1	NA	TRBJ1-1	CASSRAADNTEAFF	TGCGCCAGCAGCCGAGCGGCGGACAACACTGAAGCTTTCTTT
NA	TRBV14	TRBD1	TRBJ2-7	CASSQRAGTGGSYEQYF	TGTGCCAGCAGCCAAAGGGCCGGGACAGGGGGATCCTACGAGCAGTACTTC
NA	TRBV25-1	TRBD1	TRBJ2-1	CASGDRYNEQFF	TGTGCCAGCGGGGACAGATACAATGAGCAGTTCTTC
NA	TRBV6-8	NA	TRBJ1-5	CASSYTGSNQPQHF	TGTGCCAGCAGTTACACAGGAAGCAATCAGCCCCAGCATTTT